This T cell receptor beta chain was recorded in a study of cytomegalovirus exposure and HLA in healthy donors. V was pared by 1 base and J by 3 bases, with 10 bases between. This CDR3 region has 14 residues. CDR1 and CDR2 (germline): SGHTA, FQGNSA. This clone has just one count. The antigen remains undetermined. Researchers ran the PCR with 60 Vbeta and 13 Jbeta primers. Measured with immunoSEQ multiplex PCR; TCRdb has only the in-frame clones, and not every one. The sample carries around 80,000 clones, roughly 72% recorded once. Findings and caveats of the study: Common viral pathogens were later found to be apparently linked to several of the most significant clusters.

The clonotype was recovered from a middle-aged man in good health and CMV-seropositive. This chain uses TRBV7-2 with TRBJ2-7; possibly TRBD2 for D (5 bases). Sequenced input: PBMCs. The CDR3: CASSLGGRGYEQYF. In nucleotides, the CDR3 is TGTGCCAGCAGCTTAGGTGGGAGAGGCTACGAGCAGTACTTC.